Listed below are T cell receptor beta chains from one sample, sequenced in a study of shared clonotypes between healthy human individuals. This table comes from immunoSEQ multiplex PCR, and its TCRdb copy is limited to in-frame clones, with some not included. The table has around 990,000 clones, around 77% seen once; the top ten hold 0.89%. Source material: memory CD4+ T cells from PBMCs. The origin of the receptors is a man younger than 35 in good health. Some clones in this sample may be carry-over from other donors' samples. Each CDR3 is given with its conserved first and last residue. A D gene is named only where the DNA matches it firmly. Clone size is given for some rows only: seen once, a few or many times, or a class if the clone is expanded.

j_call v_call clone_size d_call cdr3_aa cdr3_nt
TRBJ2-5 TRBV5-4 . TRBD1 CASSLDRGIETQYF TGTGCCAGCAGCTTGGACAGGGGAATCGAGACCCAGTACTTC
TRBJ2-7 TRBV12-5 few . CASGLDGIRGLEQYF TGTGCTAGTGGTTTAGATGGGATAAGAGGGCTCGAGCAGTACTTC
TRBJ1-1 TRBV28 . TRBD1 CASSKLDRGMVYTEAFF TGTGCCAGCAGTAAATTGGACAGGGGGATGGTGTACACTGAAGCTTTCTTT
TRBJ2-5 TRBV5-4 . TRBD2 CASRTGGQETQYF TGTGCCAGCAGGACGGGGGGACAAGAGACCCAGTACTTC
TRBJ2-7 TRBV4-2 . TRBD2 CASSQKFGWSVAGVVVEQYF TGTGCCAGCAGCCAAAAATTCGGATGGTCAGTAGCGGGAGTAGTGGTAGAGCAGTACTTC
TRBJ2-7 TRBV5-1 . . CASSLGELRGQYF TGCGCCAGCAGCTTGGGGGAGCTACGAGGGCAGTACTTC
TRBJ2-3 TRBV5-1 . . CASSLEAHRTDTQYF TGCGCCAGCAGCTTGGAGGCTCACCGCACAGATACGCAGTATTTT
TRBJ2-7 TRBV6-5 . . CASRRGLFYEQYF TGTGCCAGCAGGCGGGGACTCTTTTACGAGCAGTACTTC
TRBJ2-7 TRBV7-3 . . CASSFPTGPQYF TGTGCCAGCAGCTTCCCGACAGGTCCGCAGTACTTC
TRBJ2-5 TRBV7-7 few . CASSKQGKETQYF TGTGCCAGCAGCAAACAGGGAAAAGAGACCCAGTACTTC
TRBJ1-2 TRBV25-1 . TRBD1 CASSLTGDRAGYTF TGTGCCAGCAGTCTAACAGGGGACAGGGCCGGCTACACCTTC
TRBJ2-2 TRBV18 . TRBD1 CASSSGQGVTGELFF TGTGCCAGCTCGTCAGGACAGGGGGTCACCGGGGAGCTGTTTTTT
TRBJ1-2 TRBV30 . . CAWSVNLGGNYGYTF TGTGCCTGGAGTGTAAACCTTGGAGGGAACTATGGCTACACCTTC
TRBJ1-2 TRBV28 . . CASGNKQAQGGYTF TGTGCCAGCGGAAACAAACAGGCGCAGGGAGGCTACACCTTC
TRBJ2-1 TRBV5-1 . TRBD2 CASSLVAGAREQFF TGCGCCAGCAGCTTGGTAGCGGGGGCCAGGGAGCAGTTCTTC
TRBJ1-1 TRBV5-1 . . CASSSNTNTEAFF TGCGCCAGCAGCTCCAACACGAACACTGAAGCTTTCTTT
TRBJ2-2 TRBV19 few TRBD1 CASSPGTANTGELFF TGTGCCAGTAGTCCCGGGACAGCAAACACCGGGGAGCTGTTTTTT